This TCR beta chain was obtained from a study of CD8 T cells in ankylosing spondylitis. Study-wide points: A TCR beta motif of several highly homologous variants seemed to mark ankylosing spondylitis blood.

In regard to this clonotype: The target antigen is unknown.

TCRdb re-called the 5' RACE reads with MiXCR, one entry per CDR3 protein. The sample shows around 94,000 distinct CDR3 sequences, approximately 9.6% of them seen only once. Sequenced sample: blood, either unsorted or a sorted T cell fraction (not recorded which). The receptor was derived from a male donor with ankylosing spondylitis.

The CDR3 region is CASSVSGGNQPQHF. In DNA, the CDR3 is TGTGCCAGCAGCGTCAGCGGGGGCAATCAGCCCCAGCATTTT. The J gene is TRBJ1-5, the V gene TRBV7-8, with unresolved D. CDR1 and CDR2 (germline): SGHVS, FQNEAQ. V was clipped by 5 bases and J by 2 bases, with 10 bases between them. The CDR3 loop spans 14 amino acids.